The 23 T cell receptor beta chains in this list originate from one sample, sequenced in a study of shared clonotypes between healthy human individuals. Repertoires were generated with immunoSEQ multiplex PCR, while TCRdb's copy carries only in-frame clones and drops some. The sample yields millions of clones, around nine tenths seen once. The specimen was naive CD4+ T cells sorted from blood. The subset denotes: CD45RA+ positively selected. These receptors came from a man aged 18-30 years in good health.

A remark on this clone: Other DNA sequences from this sample encode an identical CDR3 as well. V and J are TRBV7-9 and TRBJ2-3; no reliable D call. Trimming pared 4 bases from V and 1 base from J, leaving 12 bases between. The CDR3 has 15 residues. Germline assignment: CDR1 SEHNR and CDR2 FQNEAQ (reference sequence). As DNA, the CDR3 is TGTGCCAGCAGCTCAACTCGTGGGGGCACAGATACGCAGTATTTT. This codes for CASSSTRGGTDTQYF.

This chain joins TRBV11-2 and TRBJ2-2, with D perhaps matching TRBD2 (7 bases). V was cut by 8 bases and J by 6 bases, with 19 bases left in between. The CDR3 spans 15 residues. Looked up from germline, CDR1 is SGHAT and CDR2 is FQNNGV. The CDR3 DNA sequence: TGTGCCAGCGGGGGGGGCAGGGTAGCGGCCGGGGAGCTGTTTTTT. This encodes CASGGGRVAAGELFF.

The chain combines TRBV4-2 with TRBJ2-3; 9 bases are shared with TRBD2. Germline assignment: CDR1 LGHNA and CDR2 YNFKEQ. The CDR3 spans 19 residues. After removal of 0 bases from V and 3 bases from J, the junction contained 13 bases not matched to a gene. CDR3 amino acids: CASSQDVGLAGAGTDTQYF. In DNA, the CDR3 is TGTGCCAGCAGCCAAGATGTGGGGTTAGCGGGGGCGGGGACAGATACGCAGTATTTT.

This clone showed up just a few times. The chain is built from TRBV7-2 and TRBJ2-7; D is unresolved. Per germline, CDR1 SGHTA and CDR2 FQGNSA. V lost 1 base to trimming and J lost 4 bases, with 11 bases between them. This CDR3 has 14 amino acids. The CDR3 here is CASSLGGKPYEQYF. The CDR3, as DNA: TGTGCCAGCAGCTTAGGGGGAAAGCCGTACGAGCAGTACTTC.

This clone was seen a single time. No DNA is shown, since the ends of the CDR3 on it are uncertain; the CDR3 is the one TCRdb lists. J is TRBJ2-1 and V is TRBV12-2; the D segment call TRBD1 is taken from the table without a DNA check. TRBV12-2 represents a pseudogene. The CDR3 is made up of 14 amino acids, end residues included. This CDR3 reads CASRYNCPYNEQFF.

The chain recombines TRBV13 with TRBJ1-2, with 7 nucleotides matching TRBD1. The germline V gene encodes CDR1 PRHDT and CDR2 FYEKMQ (reference sequence). The CDR3 has 16 residues. The junction had 13 bases not matched to a gene; V was cut back by 5 bases and J by 4 bases. The CDR3, as DNA: TGTGCCAGCAGCCTCCGACAGGGATTAAAAGGCTATGGCTACACCTTC. This gives the protein CASSLRQGLKGYGYTF.

This rearrangement joins TRBV10-2 to TRBJ2-4; 8 bases fit TRBD2. After removal of 7 bases from V and 7 bases from J, the junction contained 9 bases not matched to a gene. The CDR3 is made up of 14 amino acids. Germline lookup yields CDR1 WSHSY and CDR2 SAAADI. CDR3 protein: CASMGTSTSNIQYF. CDR3 bases: TGCGCCAGCATGGGGACTAGTACGTCCAACATTCAGTACTTC.

V gene TRBV5-3 combines with J gene TRBJ2-1; 10 nucleotides line up with TRBD2. TRBV5-3 is filed as an ORF, its function uncertain. The V gene end was trimmed by 5 bases and the J gene end by 4 bases; junction bases not matched to a gene: 6. The CDR3 sequence is 15 residues long. The CDR3 reads CARSFSGRRYNEQFF. The CDR3 DNA is TGTGCCAGAAGTTTTAGCGGGAGGCGGTACAATGAGCAGTTCTTC.

A single count supports this clone. An end of the junction does not agree with germline; a read error may underlie this. This rearrangement joins TRBV7-7 to TRBJ2-2, with 11 bases identical to TRBD1. The CDR3 loop spans 15 amino acids. Germline V gives CDR1 SSHAT, CDR2 FNYEAQ (reference sequence). This chain's CDR3 is CASSPGTGGTGELFF. The DNA of the CDR3 is TGTGCTAGCAGCCCCGGGACAGGGGGAACCGGGGAGCTGTTTTTT.

The chain couples TRBV7-3 to TRBJ2-2, with 12 positions matching TRBD1. V shed 2 bases, J shed 7 bases, and the junction held 8 bases outside the gene matches. Germline V CDR1 and CDR2: SGHTA, FQGTGA. CDR3 length: 17 amino acids. The CDR3 protein is CASSLFPGQGAGGELFF. The CDR3 DNA sequence: TGTGCCAGCAGCTTATTTCCGGGACAGGGGGCCGGCGGGGAGCTGTTTTTT.

The chain combines TRBV13 with TRBJ2-3; TRBD2 matches at 11 bases. Germline V CDR1 and CDR2: PRHDT, FYEKMQ (reference sequence). Unmatched junction bases numbered 6, after V lost 5 bases and J lost 5 bases. The CDR3 is 15 residues long. The CDR3 reads CASSLSGGARDTQYF. CDR3 in DNA: TGTGCCAGCAGCCTTAGCGGGGGGGCAAGAGATACGCAGTATTTT. Full variable domain (missing parts from reference TRBV13 and TRBJ2-3): AAGVIQSPRHLIKEKRETATLKCYPIPRHDTVYWYQQGPGQDPQFLISFYEKMQSDKGSIPDRFSAQQFSDYHSELNMSSLELGDSALYFCASSLSGGARDTQYFGPGTRLTVL.

Note on this clone: The sample holds other DNA sequences that translate to the same CDR3. This chain joins TRBV19 and TRBJ1-6, with TRBD1 matching 9 bases. The CDR3 covers 15 residues. Germline values: CDR1 LNHDA, CDR2 SQIVND (reference sequence). Trimming cost V 5 bases and J 5 bases; bases outside gene matches: 4. The CDR3 here is CASSPRDRDNSPLHF. DNA of the CDR3: TGTGCCAGTAGTCCCCGGGACAGGGATAATTCACCCCTCCACTTT.

The V gene is TRBV6-5, the J gene TRBJ2-1; maybe TRBD2 (5 bases). Germline assignment: CDR1 MNHEY and CDR2 SVGAGI. This CDR3 is 12 amino acids long. The V and J ends lost 1 base and 9 bases respectively, with 7 bases between them. CDR3 DNA: TGTGCCAGCAGTTACTTCGAGGGTGAGCAGTTCTTC. It codes for CASSYFEGEQFF.

The rearrangement uses TRBV19 and TRBJ2-1; 7 nucleotides align to TRBD2. After removal of 3 bases from V and 8 bases from J, the junction contained 13 bases not matched to a gene. The CDR3 consists of 16 residues. In germline, CDR1 is LNHDA, CDR2 SQIVND (reference sequence). The CDR3 nucleotides read TGTGCCAGTAGTATTGAAGGTGCGGGAGTCATGGATGAGCAGTTCTTC. Protein sequence: CASSIEGAGVMDEQFF.

This clone was counted a single time. This chain joins TRBV2 and TRBJ1-5; D possibly corresponds to TRBD1 (6 bases). The CDR3 spans 13 residues. Trimming shortened V by 4 bases and J by 4 bases, and 8 bases separated the two germline ends. Germline values: CDR1 SNHLY, CDR2 FYNNEI. CDR3 amino acids: CASSGGANQPQHF. The CDR3, as DNA: TGTGCCAGCAGTGGGGGGGCGAATCAGCCCCAGCATTTT.

The rearrangement links TRBV10-3 to TRBJ2-3; TRBD2 agrees at 15 bases. J gave up 7 bases and V 6 bases, and 11 bases lay outside the gene matches. CDR1 and CDR2 (germline): ENHRY, SYGVKD. This CDR3 region has 17 residues. CDR3 in amino acids: CAIRLGTSGGFGYTQYF. CDR3 nucleotide sequence: TGTGCCATCAGACTAGGGACTAGCGGGGGGTTTGGATATACGCAGTATTTT.

This chain joins TRBV6-1 and TRBJ2-7; the D gene is possibly TRBD2 (6 bases). Per the germline V gene, CDR1 is MNHNS and CDR2 is SASEGT. Trimming stripped 5 bases from V and 6 bases from J, with 14 bases between. The CDR3 length is 13 residues. DNA for the CDR3: TGTGCCAGCAGTTTTAGGCAGGGAGGCGAGCAGTACTTC. Translating gives CASSFRQGGEQYF.

The chain has TRBV6-5 and TRBJ2-7; the D gene is possibly TRBD1 (7 bases). Deletions cut 2 bases from V and 3 bases from J, with 14 bases between. Germline lookup yields CDR1 MNHEY and CDR2 SVGAGI. This CDR3 is 15 amino acids long. The CDR3 DNA reads TGTGCCAGCAGTTACAAACAGGGGACTTACTACGAGCAGTACTTC. As protein: CASSYKQGTYYEQYF.

The rearrangement links TRBV19 to TRBJ2-1; TRBD2 matches at 7 bases. From germline, CDR1 is LNHDA and CDR2 SQIVND (reference sequence). The CDR3 is made up of 13 amino acids. J gave up 7 bases and V 3 bases, and 3 bases lay outside the gene matches. CDR3 DNA: TGTGCCAGTAGTATTCGACTAGCAAATGAGCAGTTCTTC. It specifies CASSIRLANEQFF.

The chain carries TRBV2 and TRBJ1-6, with D unclear. CDR3 length equals 14 residues. V lost 6 bases, J lost 6 bases, and 12 bases lay in between. In germline, CDR1 is SNHLY, CDR2 FYNNEI. The CDR3 bases are TGTGCCAGCAGGACTGAGATGGGTAATTCACCCCTCCACTTT. Residues: CASRTEMGNSPLHF.

This rearrangement joins TRBV5-6 to TRBJ2-1; no firm D call. The germline gives CDR1 SGHDT, CDR2 YYEEEE. The germline V and J ends were trimmed by 8 bases and 7 bases, with 10 bases remaining between them. CDR3 size: 11 residues. The CDR3 coding sequence is TGTGCCAGTCTGCTGGGAAATGAGCAGTTCTTC. It codes for CASLLGNEQFF.

V is TRBV27 and J is TRBJ2-2; 7 bases line up with TRBD1. Trimming at V came to 3 bases and at J to 3 bases, leaving 4 bases not matched to a gene. Germline V gene data show CDR1 as MNHEY and CDR2 as SMNVEV (reference sequence). The CDR3 sequence is 15 residues long. The CDR3 coding sequence is TGTGCCAGCAGTTTTTGGACAGGACACACCGGGGAGCTGTTTTTT. Residues: CASSFWTGHTGELFF.

The chain is built from TRBV7-2 and TRBJ1-2, with 9 bases matching TRBD1. CDR1 is SGHTA, CDR2 FQGNSA, per germline. CDR3 size: 14 residues. J gave up 14 bases and V 4 bases, and 14 bases lay outside the gene matches. CDR3 coding DNA: TGTGCCAGCAGCTCTAGTGGGACAGGGAGGGTAGGGACCTTC. Encoded protein: CASSSSGTGRVGTF. Filled out from reference TRBV7-2 and TRBJ1-2, the complete variable domain reads GAGVSQSPSNKVTEKGKDVELRCDPISGHTALYWYRQSLGQGLEFLIYFQGNSAPDKSGLPSDRFSAERTGGSVSTLTIQRTQQEDSAVYLCASSSSGTGRVGTFGSGTRLTVV.